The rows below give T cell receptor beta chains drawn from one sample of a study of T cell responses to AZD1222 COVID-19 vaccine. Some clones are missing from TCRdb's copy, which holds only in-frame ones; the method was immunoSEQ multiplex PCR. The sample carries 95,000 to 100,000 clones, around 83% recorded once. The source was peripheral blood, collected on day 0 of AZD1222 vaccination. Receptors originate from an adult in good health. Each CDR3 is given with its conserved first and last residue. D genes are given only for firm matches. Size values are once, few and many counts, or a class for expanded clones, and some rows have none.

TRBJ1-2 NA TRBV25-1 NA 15 TGTGCCAGCAGTGATCAACAGGGTTGGTTCGCGGGCTACACCTTC CASSDQQGWFAGYTF
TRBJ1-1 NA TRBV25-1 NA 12 TGTGCCAGCAGTGAGTACGACAGGGAAGCTTTCTTT CASSEYDREAFF
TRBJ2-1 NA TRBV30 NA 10 TGTGCCTGGGGAAACAACGAGCAGTTCTTC CAWGNNEQFF
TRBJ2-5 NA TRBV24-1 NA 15 TGTGCCACCAGTGATCCCACCCGACAGCAAGAGACCCAGTACTTC CATSDPTRQQETQYF
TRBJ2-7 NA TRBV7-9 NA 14 TGTGCCAGCAGCTCCAATCGAGGGAGCTACGAGCAGTACTTC CASSSNRGSYEQYF
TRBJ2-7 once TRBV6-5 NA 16 TGTGCCAGCAGTTACTGGTTGGCTAGGACACCTCTCGAGCAGTACTTC CASSYWLARTPLEQYF
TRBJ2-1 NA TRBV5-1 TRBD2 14 TGCGCCAGCAGCCCAGCGGGAACATACAATGAGCAGTTCTTC CASSPAGTYNEQFF
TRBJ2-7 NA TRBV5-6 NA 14 TGTGCCAGCAGCTTCCGGGACTGGGGCTACGAGCAGTACTTC CASSFRDWGYEQYF
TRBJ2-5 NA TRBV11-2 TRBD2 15 TGTGCCAGCAGCTTTAGCGGGAGTAGTGGAGAGACCCAGTACTTC CASSFSGSSGETQYF
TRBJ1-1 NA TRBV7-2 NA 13 TGTGCCAGCAGTACGGGGAGGAACACTGAAGCTTTCTTT CASSTGRNTEAFF
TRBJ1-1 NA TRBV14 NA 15 TGTGCCAGCAGCCCTATGGGAAGGCGATACACTGAAGCTTTCTTT CASSPMGRRYTEAFF
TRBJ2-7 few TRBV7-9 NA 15 TGTGCCAGCAGCTTAGTAGACACTCGACTAAACGAGCAGTACTTC CASSLVDTRLNEQYF
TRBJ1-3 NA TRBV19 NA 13 TGTGCCAGTCAATGGGGCTCTGGAAACACCATATATTTT CASQWGSGNTIYF
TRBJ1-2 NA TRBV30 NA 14 TGTGCCTGGAGTGTTGGGGTGGGAGGCTATGGCTACACCTTC CAWSVGVGGYGYTF
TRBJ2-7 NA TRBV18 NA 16 TGTGCCAGCTCACAGGAACAGGGAACAATCTCCTACGAGCAGTACTTC CASSQEQGTISYEQYF
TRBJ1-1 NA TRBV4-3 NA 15 TGCGCCAGCAGCCAAGATAAGCTTGCTCAGCATGCAGCTTTCTTT CASSQDKLAQHAAFF
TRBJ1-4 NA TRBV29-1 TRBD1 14 TGCAGCGTTGACTGGACAGGCAGAAATGAAAAACTGTTTTTT CSVDWTGRNEKLFF
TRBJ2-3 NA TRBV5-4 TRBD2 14 TGTGCCAGCAGCTTTAGCGGGAGTTCAGATACGCAGTATTTT CASSFSGSSDTQYF
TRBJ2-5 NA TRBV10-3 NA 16 TGTGCCATCAGTGAGTCGAATCTGGGCTTCCAAGAGACCCAGTACTTC CAISESNLGFQETQYF
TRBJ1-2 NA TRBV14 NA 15 TGTGCCAGCAGCCCGACATACGACAGGACCTATGGCTACACCTTC CASSPTYDRTYGYTF
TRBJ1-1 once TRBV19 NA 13 TGTGCCAGTAGTATGGGCAGTCTCACTGAAGCTTTCTTT CASSMGSLTEAFF
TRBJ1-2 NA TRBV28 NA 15 TGTGCCAGCAGTTCCCCCCCCCAGGGCAACTATGGCTACACCTTC CASSSPPQGNYGYTF
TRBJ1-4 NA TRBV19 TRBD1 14 TGTGCCAGTACCGCGGGACAGCCCCTCGAAAAACTGTTTTTT CASTAGQPLEKLFF
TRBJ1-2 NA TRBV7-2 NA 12 TGTGCCAGCAGCTTAGGGATCTATGGCTACACCTTC CASSLGIYGYTF
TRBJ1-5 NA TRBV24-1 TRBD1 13 TGTGCCACCAGTACAGGGGGCATTCAGCCCCAGCATTTT CATSTGGIQPQHF
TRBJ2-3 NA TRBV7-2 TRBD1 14 TGTGCCAGCAGCTCCGACAGGGGGCCGGATACGCAGTATTTT CASSSDRGPDTQYF
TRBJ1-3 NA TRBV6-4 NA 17 TGTGCCAGCAGTGCTACGGTAGCAGGGGCGATTGGAAACACCATATATTTT CASSATVAGAIGNTIYF
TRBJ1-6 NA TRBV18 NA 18 TGTGCCAGCTCACCAACCCTAGCCACGGGACTGAATAATTCACCCCTCCACTTT CASSPTLATGLNNSPLHF
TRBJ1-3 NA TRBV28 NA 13 TGTGCCAGCAGTTTGGACAGTGGAAACACCATATATTTT CASSLDSGNTIYF
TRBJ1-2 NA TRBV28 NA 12 TGTGCCAGCGGCGGGACACACTATGGCTACACCTTC CASGGTHYGYTF
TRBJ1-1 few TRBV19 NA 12 TGTGCCACCCGACGGGGGAACACTGAAGCTTTCTTT CATRRGNTEAFF